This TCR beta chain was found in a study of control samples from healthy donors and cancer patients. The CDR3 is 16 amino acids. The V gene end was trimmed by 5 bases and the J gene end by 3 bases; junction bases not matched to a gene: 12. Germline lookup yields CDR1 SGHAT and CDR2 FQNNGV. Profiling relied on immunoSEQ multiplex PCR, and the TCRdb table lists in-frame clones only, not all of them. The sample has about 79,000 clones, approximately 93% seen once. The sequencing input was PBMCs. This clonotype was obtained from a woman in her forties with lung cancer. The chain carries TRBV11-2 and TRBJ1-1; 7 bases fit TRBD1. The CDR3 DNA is TGTGCCAGCAGCAACACAGGGGCGCTGCGTCACACTGAAGCTTTCTTT. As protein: CASSNTGALRHTEAFF.